Here is one T cell receptor (beta chain) with its context. Its target is not known. These data belong to a study of T cells in Graves' hyperthyroidism and ophthalmopathy. General observations from the study: Most clonotypes expanded in thyroid above 0.001 were likewise present in blood.

Germline V gene sequence: CDR1 SGHTA, CDR2 FQGNSA. CDR3 length: 14 residues. The V and J ends lost 4 bases and 9 bases, in that order; junction bases with no gene match: 11. What was amplified from RNA transcripts were TCR beta CDR3 regions. The HTBI primer set served for first-round RT-PCR of the TCR CDR3. TCRdb itself ran the multiplex PCR reads through MiXCR, one entry per CDR3 protein. The table has roughly 520,000 distinct CDR3 sequences, roughly a quarter seen once. This TCR derives from a woman aged 25 to 39 with Graves' ophthalmopathy. The sample was blood. The chain combines TRBV7-2 with TRBJ2-7, with 8 positions matching TRBD2. CDR3 protein: CASSSQSREGRQYF. The DNA for the CDR3 is TGTGCCAGCAGCTCTCAATCCCGGGAGGGCCGGCAGTACTTC. Combining the CDR3 with reference TRBV7-2 and TRBJ2-7 gives the whole variable domain GAGVSQSPSNKVTEKGKDVELRCDPISGHTALYWYRQSLGQGLEFLIYFQGNSAPDKSGLPSDRFSAERTGGSVSTLTIQRTQQEDSAVYLCASSSQSREGRQYFGPGTRLTVT.